This T cell receptor beta chain emerged from a study of shared clonotypes between healthy human individuals. The assay was immunoSEQ multiplex PCR, and TCRdb's table has in-frame clones only and misses some. The top ten clones hold roughly 1% of a sample with around 2,000,000 clones, approximately 94% of them seen once. The CDR3 loop spans 12 amino acids. Germline V gene data show CDR1 as SGHRS and CDR2 as YFSETQ. V was cut by 3 bases and J by 8 bases, with 11 bases left in between. Naive CD8 populations comprised CD45RO-negative cells positively selected for CCR7, excluding terminally differentiated effector memory CD45RA+ cells. Each donor was a Caucasian adult residing in Nashville, Tennessee.

The sequencing input was naive CD8+ T cells sorted from blood. This clonotype was sampled from a man between 18 and 29 years old in good health. The chain couples TRBV5-1 to TRBJ1-2; no reliable D call. As DNA, the CDR3 is TGCGCCAGCAGCTATCTCAGTGACGGCTACACCTTC. Amino acid sequence: CASSYLSDGYTF. The full variable domain, its missing parts supplied by reference TRBV5-1 and TRBJ1-2, is KAGVTQTPRYLIKTRGQQVTLSCSPISGHRSVSWYQQTPGQGLQFLFEYFSETQRNKGNFPGRFSGRQFSNSRSEMNVSTLELGDSALYLCASSYLSDGYTFGSGTRLTVV.